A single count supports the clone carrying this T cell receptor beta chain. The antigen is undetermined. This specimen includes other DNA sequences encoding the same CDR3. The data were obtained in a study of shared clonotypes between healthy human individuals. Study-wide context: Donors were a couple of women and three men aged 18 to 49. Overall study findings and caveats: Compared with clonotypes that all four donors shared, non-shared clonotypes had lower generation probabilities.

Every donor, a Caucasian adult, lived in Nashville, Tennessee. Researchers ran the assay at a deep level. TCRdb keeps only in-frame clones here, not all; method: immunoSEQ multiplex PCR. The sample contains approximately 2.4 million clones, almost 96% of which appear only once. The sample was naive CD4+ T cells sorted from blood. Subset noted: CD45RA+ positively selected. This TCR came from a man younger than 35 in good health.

CDR3: CASSLAGLAGTDTQYF. CDR3 DNA: TGCGCCAGCAGCTTGGCCGGGCTAGCGGGCACAGATACGCAGTATTTT. The genes are TRBV5-1 and TRBJ2-3; 7 bases align to TRBD2. V lost 0 bases and J lost 1; bases outside the gene matches: 5. CDR3 length: 16 residues. Germline V CDR1 and CDR2: SGHRS, YFSETQ.